The 8 T cell receptor beta chains below come from one sample, sequenced in a study of T cells in Graves' hyperthyroidism and ophthalmopathy. TCR beta CDR3 region amplification was performed from RNA transcripts. The primer set for the first-round RT-PCR of the TCR CDR3 was HTBI. Using its own MiXCR run on the multiplex PCR reads, TCRdb lists one record per CDR3 protein. The sample carries a few hundred thousand distinct CDR3 sequences, approximately 14% recorded once. The sequencing input was blood. Receptor source: a woman aged 60 to 75 with Graves' ophthalmopathy.

This clonotype was picked up many times. The CDR3 nucleotides are TGCGCCAGCAGCTTGTCCGGGGGAACTAACTATGGCTACACCTTC. Translating it yields CASSLSGGTNYGYTF. V usage is TRBV5-1 and J usage is TRBJ1-2; a weak D match, TRBD1 (5 bases). V lost 1 base and J 0 bases, leaving 10 bases between the germline ends. Germline V gene data show CDR1 as SGHRS and CDR2 as YFSETQ. The CDR3 has 15 amino acids.

This clonotype was detected ten times or more. This chain links TRBV11-2 with TRBJ1-3; perhaps TRBD1 as D (6 bases). This CDR3 has 14 residues. The germline CDR1 and CDR2 sequences are SGHAT and FQNNGV. The V and J ends lost 4 bases and 8 bases respectively, with 15 bases between them. The CDR3 nucleotides are TGTGCCAGCAGCTACAGACAGGCTGCGGACACCATATATTTT. This codes for CASSYRQAADTIYF. The variable domain in full, completed from reference TRBV11-2 and TRBJ1-3, reads EAGVAQSPRYKIIEKRQSVAFWCNPISGHATLYWYQQILGQGPKLLIQFQNNGVVDDSQLPKDRFSAERLKGVDSTLKIQPAKLEDSAVYLCASSYRQAADTIYFGEGSWLTVV.

The chain is built from TRBV6-2 or TRBV6-3 and TRBJ1-6; 8 bases fit TRBD1. V lost 6 bases and J lost 9; bases outside the gene matches: 4. The length of the CDR3 is 13 residues. Germline assignment: CDR1 MNHEY and CDR2 SVGEGT. This CDR3 is CASRDRVFSPLHF. Here the CDR3 DNA reads TGTGCCAGCAGGGACAGGGTATTTTCACCCCTCCACTTT.

This clonotype has at least ten counts. The chain uses TRBV20-1 and TRBJ1-1, with TRBD1 as a possible D gene (5 bases). The V and J ends lost 7 bases and 10 bases respectively, with 13 bases between them. The CDR3 extends over 10 amino acids. The germline gives CDR1 DFQATT, CDR2 SNEGSKA (reference sequence). As DNA, the CDR3 is TGCAGTGTGGGGGGTTTGCTAGCTTTCTTT. Translating gives CSVGGLLAFF.

The table lists this clonotype with many counts. V is TRBV30 and J is TRBJ2-5; TRBD1 is a possible D gene (6 bases). Trimming removed 3 bases at V and 5 bases at J, with 13 bases between. The CDR3 contains 13 residues. CDR1 is GTSNPN, CDR2 SVGIG, per germline (reference sequence). CDR3 coding DNA: TGTGCCTGGAGGCTGGGGGCCGGGGAGACCCAGTACTTC. Its translation is CAWRLGAGETQYF.

This clonotype came up many times. The rearrangement links TRBV6-1 to TRBJ2-5, with 8 positions matching TRBD1. The CDR3 sequence is 15 residues long. The germline CDR1 and CDR2 sequences are MNHNS and SASEGT. Germline trimming cut 6 bases from V and 2 bases from J; bases unmatched to any gene: 8. Written as DNA, the CDR3 is TGTGCCAGCAGCGTTCCGACAGGGGTGCAAGAGACCCAGTACTTC. This gives the protein CASSVPTGVQETQYF.

This clonotype was observed many times. The rearrangement links TRBV5-6 to TRBJ2-7, with 7 nucleotides matching TRBD1. There are 13 residues in the CDR3. The ends lost 3 bases at V and 3 bases at J; junction bases unmatched: 3. Germline CDR1 SGHDT, CDR2 YYEEEE. CDR3 residues: CASSSQGYYEQYF. The CDR3, as DNA: TGTGCCAGCAGCTCACAGGGGTACTACGAGCAGTACTTC. Drawing the rest from reference TRBV5-6 and TRBJ2-7, the complete variable domain is DAGVTQSPTHLIKTRGQQVTLRCSPKSGHDTVSWYQQALGQGPQFIFQYYEEEERQRGNFPDRFSGHQFPNYSSELNVNALLLGDSALYLCASSSQGYYEQYFGPGTRLTVT.

The count of this clonotype is one. This CDR3 reads CASSTTSAVNEQFF. The CDR3 region has the DNA TGTGCCAGCAGCACGACTAGCGCAGTGAATGAGCAGTTCTTC. The chain uses TRBV9 and TRBJ2-1, with 8 bases lining up with TRBD2. Germline V gives CDR1 SGDLS, CDR2 YYNGEE. This CDR3 region has 14 residues. Trimming at V came to 4 bases and at J to 7 bases, leaving 7 bases not matched to a gene.